This is a list of T cell receptor beta chains from one sample in a study of beta chain features in type 1 diabetes. The repertoire was sequenced with immunoSEQ multiplex PCR; TCRdb's copy has only in-frame clones and lacks some. The table lists 350,000 to 400,000 clones, roughly 16% of them singletons. The specimen sequenced was naive CD4+ T cells from blood. These receptors came from a woman younger than 35 in good health. Both conserved end residues are part of each CDR3. A D gene is named only where the DNA matches it firmly. A clone size is listed for some rows: how often the clone was seen (once, few, many), or a class if it is expanded.

J gene | clone size | V gene | D gene | CDR3 DNA | CDR3 protein
TRBJ1-2 | - | TRBV4-2 | - | TGTGCCAGCAGCCAAGACAGGGTAAACTATGGCTACACCTTC | CASSQDRVNYGYTF
TRBJ2-1 | few | TRBV19 | - | TGTGCCAGTAGTCCCTCCTTCGCGTACAATGAGCAGTTCTTC | CASSPSFAYNEQFF
TRBJ2-5 | - | TRBV12-5 | TRBD1 | TGTGCTAGTGGCTTTGGGACAGGGTGGGAGACCCAGTACTTC | CASGFGTGWETQYF
TRBJ2-1 | - | TRBV7-3 | - | TGTGCCAGCAGCTTGGACAGAGAGAATGAGCAGTTCTTC | CASSLDRENEQFF
TRBJ2-1 | few | TRBV4-3 | TRBD2 | TGCGCCAGCAGCCGAAGGTCGAGCGGGATTCAGTTCTTC | CASSRRSSGIQFF
TRBJ2-1 | few | TRBV11-2 | - | TGTGCCAGCAGCTTACCGTTGGACAGGCAGTTCTTC | CASSLPLDRQFF
TRBJ2-5 | - | TRBV7-6 | - | TGTGCCAGCAGCCTCCAAGAGACCCAGTACTTC | CASSLQETQYF
TRBJ2-1 | - | TRBV5-4 | TRBD1 | TGTGCCAGCAGCACACAGGGGTCCTACAATGAGCAGTTCTTC | CASSTQGSYNEQFF
TRBJ2-3 | - | TRBV6-5 | TRBD1 | TGTGCCAGCAGGGACCGGGACAGTAGCACAGATACGCAGTATTTT | CASRDRDSSTDTQYF
TRBJ2-7 | - | TRBV2 | - | TGTGCCAGCAGTGTTCAGGGGAGCTCCTACGAGCAGTACTTC | CASSVQGSSYEQYF
TRBJ2-7 | few | TRBV28 | TRBD1 | TGTGCCAGCAGTTCGCCCGGACAGGGTAGTTACGAGCAGTACTTC | CASSSPGQGSYEQYF
TRBJ1-5 | few | TRBV18 | - | TGTGCCAGCTCCTGGGAGACCAATCAGCCCCAGCATTTT | CASSWETNQPQHF
TRBJ2-5 | few | TRBV7-9 | - | TGTGCCAGCAGCTTATCCGGCAGGTTCCAAGAGACCCAGTACTTC | CASSLSGRFQETQYF
TRBJ2-5 | few | TRBV7-7 | - | TGTGCTAGCAGCCCGGACTACCAAGAGACCCAGTACTTC | CASSPDYQETQYF
TRBJ2-3 | - | TRBV27 | TRBD2 | TGTGCCAGCAGCCCTGCGGGTAGCGGGAGAACAGATACGCAGTATTTT | CASSPAGSGRTDTQYF
TRBJ1-4 | - | TRBV18 | - | TGTGCCAGCTCACCACGGGAGGCCCTCAATGAAAAACTGTTTTTT | CASSPREALNEKLFF
TRBJ2-2 | - | TRBV28 | - | TGTGCCAGCACCGTTGGGCAGGGGAACACCGGGGAGCTGTTTTTT | CASTVGQGNTGELFF
TRBJ2-3 | few | TRBV5-1 | - | TGCGCCAGCAGCCCGTGGACAGGCACAGATACGCAGTATTTT | CASSPWTGTDTQYF
TRBJ2-1 | - | TRBV13 | TRBD1 | TGTGCCAGCAGCTCCGGGACAGGCAATGAGCAGTTCTTC | CASSSGTGNEQFF
TRBJ2-4 | - | TRBV29-1 | TRBD1 | TGCAGCGTTGTTGACAGGGAGAATCGGAACATTCAGTACTTC | CSVVDRENRNIQYF
TRBJ2-3 | few | TRBV27 | - | TGTGCCAGCAGTTTTGTTCCCCTTGCGGGCACAGATACGCAGTATTTT | CASSFVPLAGTDTQYF
TRBJ2-5 | few | TRBV5-1 | - | TGCGCCAGCAGCTTGGGGACATACCAAGAGACCCAGTACTTC | CASSLGTYQETQYF
TRBJ2-3 | few | TRBV30 | TRBD2 | TGTGCCTGGAGTCCCCAAGGAGCTAGCGGGAGCTCAGATACGCAGTATTTT | CAWSPQGASGSSDTQYF
TRBJ1-5 | few | TRBV6-5 | - | TGTGCCAGCAGGGGGACATATAGCAATCAGCCCCAGCATTTT | CASRGTYSNQPQHF
TRBJ2-7 | - | TRBV7-2 | - | TGTGCCAGCAGCTTAGGGAGCGGTCCTTCCTACGAGCAGTACTTC | CASSLGSGPSYEQYF
TRBJ2-7 | few | TRBV5-1 | TRBD2 | TGCGCCAGCCAGCGGGAGGACTCCTACGAGCAGTACTTC | CASQREDSYEQYF
TRBJ1-2 | few | TRBV14 | - | TGTGCCAGCAGCCAGGGACAATCCTATGGCTACACCTTC | CASSQGQSYGYTF
TRBJ2-7 | - | TRBV6-6 | TRBD1 | TGTGCCAGCACTCCCGGGACAGCCTACGAGCAGTACTTC | CASTPGTAYEQYF
TRBJ2-1 | few | TRBV4-3 | - | TGCGCCAGCAGCCAACCATACAATGAGCAGTTCTTC | CASSQPYNEQFF
TRBJ2-3 | few | TRBV7-2 | TRBD2 | TGTGCCAGCAGCTTCCGACTAGCGGGAGTGCAGAGCACAGATACGCAGTATTTT | CASSFRLAGVQSTDTQYF
TRBJ2-3 | - | TRBV7-9 | TRBD1 | TGTGCCAGCAGCTACGGACAGGCTAGCACAGATACGCAGTATTTT | CASSYGQASTDTQYF
TRBJ2-1 | few | TRBV20-1 | - | TGCAGTGCTAGCGGGGATGAGCAGTTCTTC | CSASGDEQFF
TRBJ2-5 | - | TRBV19 | - | TGTGCCAGTAGGCGAAGGGGACATCAAGAGACCCAGTACTTC | CASRRRGHQETQYF
TRBJ1-1 | - | TRBV5-6 | - | TGTGCCAGCAGCTTAGCGGGGGGTGCCACTGAAGCTTTCTTT | CASSLAGGATEAFF
TRBJ2-5 | few | TRBV30 | TRBD2 | TGTGCCTGGATTGACCTCACGGGACTAGCGGGGCCTCAAGAGACCCAGTACTTC | CAWIDLTGLAGPQETQYF
TRBJ2-5 | - | TRBV28 | TRBD2 | TGTGCCAGCATTGGGGGGGGTATAGGGGAGACCCAGTACTTC | CASIGGGIGETQYF
TRBJ2-5 | few | TRBV18 | TRBD1 | TGTGCCAGCTCACCAGGGACAGCACAAGAGACCCAGTACTTC | CASSPGTAQETQYF
TRBJ2-1 | - | TRBV2 | - | TGTGCCAGCAGGACTACAGTCCTCTCCTACAATGAGCAGTTCTTC | CASRTTVLSYNEQFF
TRBJ2-7 | few | TRBV4-1 | - | TGCGCCAGCAGCCAAGACAGGTTCCTGGAGCAGTACTTC | CASSQDRFLEQYF
TRBJ1-2 | few | TRBV19 | TRBD1 | TGTGCCAGCCTTGACAGGGACAACTATGGCTACACCTTC | CASLDRDNYGYTF
TRBJ1-1 | - | TRBV7-2 | - | TGTGCCAGCAGCACACAGACAGGAGAGAACACTGAAGCTTTCTTT | CASSTQTGENTEAFF
TRBJ2-3 | few | TRBV7-2 | TRBD1 | TGTGCCAGCAGCTTGGCGGGGACAGGGACGGGCACAGATACGCAGTATTTT | CASSLAGTGTGTDTQYF
TRBJ1-5 | few | TRBV18 | TRBD1 | TGTGCCAGCTCACCAAACGACAGGGCTAGCAATCAGCCCCAGCATTTT | CASSPNDRASNQPQHF
TRBJ2-5 | few | TRBV5-1 | - | TGCGCCAGCAGCTTGACCACTGAAACCCAGTACTTC | CASSLTTETQYF
TRBJ1-2 | - | TRBV5-4 | TRBD1 | TGTGCCAGCAGCTGGACAGGTCCCAGCGACTACACCTTC | CASSWTGPSDYTF
TRBJ1-5 | few | TRBV6-5 | - | TGTGCCAGCAGTTACGGGCAGGGCAGTCAGCCCCAGCATTTT | CASSYGQGSQPQHF
TRBJ2-1 | few | TRBV30 | TRBD2 | TGTGCCTGGGAAGCGGGGGAGCAGTTCTTC | CAWEAGEQFF
TRBJ2-4 | few | TRBV4-2 | - | TGTGCCAGCTCTCTGACTAGAGAAGGCAAAAACATTCAGTACTTC | CASSLTREGKNIQYF
TRBJ2-1 | - | TRBV7-9 | - | TGTGCCAGCAGCTTCACAAATGAGCAGTTCTTC | CASSFTNEQFF
TRBJ2-1 | - | TRBV29-1 | TRBD2 | TGCAGCGTCGCTAGCGGGTCATACAATGAGCAGTTCTTC | CSVASGSYNEQFF